The 30 T cell receptor beta chains below were found in one sample sequenced in a study of T cells after somatic rescue of genetic block. Data came from immunoSEQ multiplex PCR; TCRdb stores just in-frame clones and leaves some out. The sample lists approximately 78,000 clones, approximately 91% seen once, with approximately 3% in the top ten. What was sequenced was peripheral blood mononuclear cells (PBMCs). The source of these receptors is a man aged 25-45 years.

The chain joins TRBV2 to TRBJ2-4; a weak D match, TRBD2 (5 bases). Germline V CDR1 and CDR2: SNHLY, FYNNEI. This CDR3 contains 16 residues. V gave up 7 bases and J gave up 0 bases, with 16 bases separating them. The CDR3 region is CASIQNPGIAKNIQYF. In DNA, the CDR3 is TGTGCCAGCATTCAAAACCCCGGGATAGCCAAAAACATTCAGTACTTC.

The chain is built from TRBV19 and TRBJ1-5; 7 nucleotides align to TRBD1. The trim removed 2 bases at V and 4 bases at J, leaving 8 bases unmatched. Germline V CDR1 and CDR2: LNHDA, SQIVND (reference sequence). This CDR3 spans 16 amino acids. This CDR3 is CASSIRGTALNQPQHF. The CDR3 bases are TGTGCCAGTAGTATACGTGGGACAGCCCTAAATCAGCCCCAGCATTTT.

The V gene is TRBV5-1, the J gene TRBJ2-7; TRBD2 might be the D (5 bases). V was shortened by 1 base and J by 4 bases, with 9 bases between the two germline ends. Germline V gene lookup returns CDR1 SGHRS and CDR2 YFSETQ. The CDR3 is 13 amino acids. Here the CDR3 reads CASSLPPGYEQYF. The DNA for the CDR3 is TGCGCCAGCAGCTTGCCCCCGGGGTACGAGCAGTACTTC.

About this clone: The same CDR3 is also encoded by other DNA sequences in this sample. This rearrangement joins TRBV29-1 to TRBJ2-7; no definite D call. V was cut by 6 bases and J by 0 bases, with 12 bases left in between. The CDR3 contains 13 residues. Per germline, CDR1 SQVTM and CDR2 ANQGSEA. In DNA form, the CDR3 reads TGCAGCGTCCTTTGGCAGGACTCCTACGAGCAGTACTTC. It yields the protein CSVLWQDSYEQYF.

A single count supports this clone. The V gene is TRBV27, the J gene TRBJ1-6; D unclear. V was shortened by 2 bases and J by 14 bases, with 19 bases between the two germline ends. The germline V gene has CDR1 MNHEY and CDR2 SMNVEV (reference sequence). The CDR3 is 15 amino acids. Here the CDR3 DNA reads TGTGCCAGCAGTTTAGAGTACACCTCTCGTGGAACCCTCCACTTT. Its translation: CASSLEYTSRGTLHF.

The chain joins TRBV7-7 to TRBJ2-2, with TRBD2 matching over 9 bases. The CDR3 consists of 15 residues. The junction had 8 bases not matched to a gene; V was cut back by 5 bases and J by 7 bases. Germline V lookup: CDR1 SSHAT, CDR2 FNYEAQ (reference sequence). The CDR3 DNA is TGTGCCAGCAGCCTAGAGGCGGGAGGGTACGGGGAGCTGTTTTTT. This sequence encodes CASSLEAGGYGELFF.

The chain combines TRBV4-1 with TRBJ1-6; D perhaps matches TRBD1 (5 bases). CDR1 is MGHRA, CDR2 YSYEKL, per germline. This CDR3 is built from 19 residues. V was pared by 1 base and J by 5 bases, with 21 bases between. CDR3 loop: CASSQVFLGTGLDNSPLHF. CDR3 coding DNA: TGCGCCAGCAGCCAAGTGTTTCTGGGAACGGGACTGGATAATTCACCCCTCCACTTT.

V and J are TRBV15 and TRBJ1-3; D is unresolved. Per the germline V gene, CDR1 is LNHNV and CDR2 is YYDKDF (reference sequence). There are 17 residues in the CDR3. Trimming shortened V by 0 bases and J by 0 bases, and 12 bases separated the two germline ends. The CDR3 DNA sequence: TGTGCCACCAGCAGAGATTCGGCAGGCAGCTCTGGAAACACCATATATTTT. This sequence encodes CATSRDSAGSSGNTIYF.

V and J are TRBV7-9 and TRBJ1-4; 9 bases align to TRBD1. V dropped 4 bases and J dropped 8; count of bases not matched to a gene: 2. Germline V CDR1 and CDR2: SEHNR, FQNEAQ (reference sequence). The CDR3 is made up of 13 amino acids. The CDR3 coding sequence is TGTGCCAGCAGCTGGGACAGGGTAGAAAAACTGTTTTTT. It yields the protein CASSWDRVEKLFF.

The J gene is TRBJ2-1, the V gene TRBV5-1; D is ambiguous. V shed 0 bases and J shed 3 bases, with 13 bases lying between them. Germline V gene lookup returns CDR1 SGHRS and CDR2 YFSETQ. The CDR3 consists of 16 residues. CDR3 bases: TGCGCCAGCAGCTTGGAGTTGTCAGTCATCTACAATGAGCAGTTCTTC. It encodes CASSLELSVIYNEQFF.

The CDR3 sequence: CASSPQGKAFF. CDR3 nucleotides: TGTGCCAGCAGCCCACAGGGGAAAGCTTTCTTT. The chain couples TRBV28 to TRBJ1-1; 7 bases match TRBD1. Unmatched junction bases numbered 4, after V lost 6 bases and J lost 9 bases. This CDR3 is 11 amino acids long. From germline, CDR1 is MDHEN and CDR2 SYDVKM.

This clone was recorded only once. The chain joins TRBV10-2 to TRBJ2-7; D might be TRBD2 (6 bases). Trimming removed 7 bases at V and 2 bases at J, with 15 bases between. The V gene's germline CDR1 is WSHSY and CDR2 SAAADI. The length of the CDR3 is 14 residues. The CDR3 DNA follows: TGCGCCAGCACCCCAGCCGGGGGAACCTACGAGCAGTACTTC. It codes for CASTPAGGTYEQYF.

The table lists this clone with a count of one. J is TRBJ1-4 and V is TRBV5-4; D possibly corresponds to TRBD1 (6 bases). The CDR3 loop spans 13 amino acids. Germline CDR1 is SGHNT and CDR2 is YYREEE (reference sequence). Deletions cut 9 bases from V and 5 bases from J, with 14 bases between. The CDR3 DNA reads as TGTGCCACCGCGTACAGGGCAAATGAAAAACTGTTTTTT. Translating gives CATAYRANEKLFF.

The chain joins TRBV6-1 to TRBJ2-2; no clear D. CDR1 is MNHNS and CDR2 is SASEGT in the germline V gene. This CDR3 is built from 16 residues. V lost 4 bases and J lost 0, with 12 bases in between. For the CDR3, the DNA is TGTGCCAGCAGTGCCTCCGGACCAACGAACACCGGGGAGCTGTTTTTT. Residues: CASSASGPTNTGELFF.

This rearrangement joins TRBV19 to TRBJ1-3; D unclear. V was trimmed by 5 bases and J by 3 bases, leaving 8 bases between them. Per germline, CDR1 LNHDA and CDR2 SQIVND (reference sequence). The CDR3 has 13 amino acids. CDR3 nucleotide sequence: TGTGCCAGTAGTCCCTACAGTGGAAACACCATATATTTT. It specifies CASSPYSGNTIYF.

The CDR3 spells CASSTQGPDNEQFF. The CDR3 DNA is TGCGCCAGCAGTACACAGGGGCCGGACAATGAGCAGTTCTTC. This rearrangement joins TRBV5-1 to TRBJ2-1, with 7 bases fitting TRBD1. CDR3 length equals 14 residues. Germline V gene lookup returns CDR1 SGHRS and CDR2 YFSETQ. J gave up 5 bases and V 5 bases, and 7 bases lay outside the gene matches.

This chain links TRBV30 with TRBJ2-7; D perhaps matches TRBD2 (7 bases). CDR3 length: 13 residues. The germline V gene has CDR1 GTSNPN and CDR2 SVGIG (reference sequence). V dropped 1 base and J dropped 4 bases, with 11 bases sitting between them. CDR3: CAWSAGGRYEQYF. The CDR3 DNA follows: TGTGCCTGGAGTGCGGGGGGCAGATACGAGCAGTACTTC. Full variable domain (missing parts from reference TRBV30 and TRBJ2-7): SQTIHQWPATLVQPVGSPLSLECTVEGTSNPNLYWYRQAAGRGLQLLFYSVGIGQISSEVPQNLSASRPQDRQFILSSKKLLLSDSGFYLCAWSAGGRYEQYFGPGTRLTVT.

This clone appeared a few times. This chain connects TRBV9 to TRBJ1-1; no firm D call. V was shortened by 3 bases and J by 1 base, with 7 bases between the two germline ends. Germline-derived CDR1 and CDR2 are SGDLS and YYNGEE. The length of the CDR3 is 13 residues. CDR3: CASSADGNTEAFF. In DNA, the CDR3 is TGTGCCAGCAGCGCGGACGGGAACACTGAAGCTTTCTTT.

The chain recombines TRBV5-6 with TRBJ1-2; 10 nucleotides agree with TRBD1. J gave up 4 bases and V 4 bases, and 4 bases lay outside the gene matches. CDR1 is SGHDT and CDR2 is YYEEEE in the germline V gene. The CDR3 consists of 14 residues. The CDR3 DNA is TGTGCCAGCAGCGGGGACAGGGGAGGCTATGGCTACACCTTC. Translating it yields CASSGDRGGYGYTF.

The chain has TRBV5-1 and TRBJ1-2; no firm D call. Germline V lookup: CDR1 SGHRS, CDR2 YFSETQ. Trimming removed 4 bases from V and 5 bases from J, with 6 bases in between. This CDR3 spans 11 amino acids. The CDR3 DNA reads as TGCGCCAGCAGCGATGGATATGGCTACACCTTC. Its protein is CASSDGYGYTF.

The gene calls are TRBV7-2 and TRBJ1-2; D remains unclear. The CDR3 length is 14 residues. The germline CDR1 and CDR2 sequences are SGHTA and FQGNSA. Trimming removed 5 bases from V and 5 bases from J, with 15 bases in between. CDR3 sequence: CASSVDGPLYGYTF. The CDR3 DNA reads TGTGCCAGCAGCGTGGACGGACCCCTGTATGGCTACACCTTC.

The gene calls are TRBV10-1 and TRBJ2-5; 9 positions match TRBD2. Losses at the gene ends were 6 bases for V and 4 bases for J; bases not matched to a gene: 6. Germline lookup yields CDR1 WNHNN and CDR2 SYGVQD (reference sequence). This CDR3 contains 14 residues. The CDR3 region is CASSRTSEGETQYF. DNA of the CDR3: TGCGCCAGCAGCCGGACTAGCGAAGGAGAGACCCAGTACTTC.

The V and J genes are TRBV5-1 and TRBJ2-3; no clear D gene. From germline, CDR1 is SGHRS and CDR2 YFSETQ. The germline V and J ends were trimmed by 1 base and 6 bases, with 6 bases remaining between them. This CDR3 region has 12 residues. This CDR3 reads CASSLLPDTQYF. The CDR3 coding sequence is TGCGCCAGCAGCTTGCTGCCGGATACGCAGTATTTT. Together with reference TRBV5-1 and TRBJ2-3, the CDR3 gives the full variable domain: KAGVTQTPRYLIKTRGQQVTLSCSPISGHRSVSWYQQTPGQGLQFLFEYFSETQRNKGNFPGRFSGRQFSNSRSEMNVSTLELGDSALYLCASSLLPDTQYFGPGTRLTVL.

The V gene is TRBV2, the J gene TRBJ1-5, with 8 bases matching TRBD1. Germline V lookup: CDR1 SNHLY, CDR2 FYNNEI. The CDR3 has 14 amino acids. V shed 5 bases and J 7 bases; nucleotides not matched to a gene: 7. DNA for the CDR3: TGTGCCAGCAGTATCGACAGGGGTGAACAGCCCCAGCATTTT. This sequence encodes CASSIDRGEQPQHF.

The rearrangement uses TRBV7-9 and TRBJ2-4, with a possible D match to TRBD2 (5 bases). CDR3 length equals 14 residues. Trimming left V 4 bases short and J 6 bases short, with 13 bases between. CDR1 is SEHNR and CDR2 is FQNEAQ in the germline V gene (reference sequence). CDR3 DNA: TGTGCCAGCAGCTCGACCCATGGAGGAAACATTCAGTACTTC. Protein sequence: CASSSTHGGNIQYF.

V and J are TRBV7-9 and TRBJ1-1; D is perhaps TRBD1 (6 bases). The germline V gene has CDR1 SEHNR and CDR2 FQNEAQ (reference sequence). The V end was cut by 4 bases, the J end by 0 bases, with 12 bases between. The CDR3 extends over 15 amino acids. The CDR3 DNA sequence: TGTGCCAGCAGCTCGCCGGGACACATGAACACTGAAGCTTTCTTT. Translation: CASSSPGHMNTEAFF.

This chain joins TRBV28 and TRBJ2-5; 13 nucleotides match TRBD2. This CDR3 is built from 18 residues. The J segment lost 5 bases and the V segment lost 3 bases, leaving 12 bases of the junction unmatched. Germline CDR1 MDHEN, CDR2 SYDVKM. The CDR3 sequence: CASSFGLAGVGVGETQYF. Here the CDR3 DNA reads TGTGCCAGCAGTTTCGGACTAGCGGGAGTAGGTGTGGGGGAGACCCAGTACTTC.

The chain recombines TRBV28 with TRBJ2-3, with TRBD2 matching 8 bases. The CDR3 is 16 amino acids. The germline V gene has CDR1 MDHEN and CDR2 SYDVKM. With V trimmed by 5 bases and J by 6 bases, 13 bases remained unmatched. The CDR3 sequence: CASSPEAGVWWDTQYF. CDR3 coding DNA: TGTGCCAGCAGTCCCGAAGCGGGAGTTTGGTGGGATACGCAGTATTTT.

The gene calls are TRBV7-6 and TRBJ2-1; TRBD1 aligns across 11 bases. The J segment lost 10 bases and the V segment lost 1 base, leaving 9 bases of the junction unmatched. The CDR3 totals 16 residues. Germline V gene data show CDR1 as SGHVS and CDR2 as FNYEAQ. The CDR3 reads CASSLDRGQGANEQFF. CDR3 coding DNA: TGTGCCAGCAGCTTAGATAGAGGACAGGGGGCCAACGAGCAGTTCTTC.

This clone was counted a single time. This chain's CDR3 is CASSPHAYVTAASYEQYF. In DNA, the CDR3 is TGTGCCAGCAGCCCTCATGCTTACGTAACGGCGGCGTCCTACGAGCAGTACTTC. This rearrangement joins TRBV11-2 to TRBJ2-7, with no clear D. CDR3 length: 18 amino acids. Looked up from germline, CDR1 is SGHAT and CDR2 is FQNNGV. Trimming removed 5 bases from V and 1 base from J, with 24 bases in between.